The 8 T cell receptor beta chains presented below share a single source sample, sequenced in a study of cytomegalovirus exposure and HLA in healthy donors. Both 60 Vbeta primers and 13 Jbeta primers went into the PCR. The method was immunoSEQ multiplex PCR; TCRdb's version includes in-frame clones alone and lacks a portion of them. Of approximately 150,000 clones listed, roughly four fifths are singletons. Material for sequencing was PBMCs. The receptor set was obtained from a man younger than 35 in good health and CMV-seropositive.

This clone has only a few counts. This chain uses TRBV19 with TRBJ2-5; TRBD1 agrees at 7 bases. The CDR3 is 14 amino acids. V gave up 5 bases and J gave up 4 bases; unmatched junction bases: 7. In germline, CDR1 is LNHDA, CDR2 SQIVND (reference sequence). In nucleotides, the CDR3 is TGTGCCAGTAGTTCGGGCAGGGGGAGAGAGACCCAGTACTTC. Its protein is CASSSGRGRETQYF.

The chain combines TRBV4-1 with TRBJ2-7; TRBD1 might be the D (6 bases). The V gene's germline CDR1 is MGHRA and CDR2 YSYEKL. This CDR3 contains 15 residues. Trimming took 3 bases from V and 2 from J, leaving 14 bases between them. CDR3 bases: TGCGCCAGCAGCCAGCCACGTCAGGGGACCTACGAGCAGTACTTC. Translated: CASSQPRQGTYEQYF.

The chain links TRBV19 to TRBJ2-5, with 12 bases lining up with TRBD1. The CDR3 runs to 16 residues. The junction had 7 bases not matched to a gene; V was cut back by 4 bases and J by 4 bases. From germline, CDR1 is LNHDA and CDR2 SQIVND (reference sequence). The chain's CDR3 is CASSTYRDRGRETQYF. The DNA of the CDR3 is TGTGCCAGTAGTACATACCGGGACAGGGGGCGAGAGACCCAGTACTTC.

In its sample, this clone was seen once. This chain joins TRBV12-5 and TRBJ2-2, with D unclear. Trimming pared 5 bases from V and 3 bases from J, leaving 10 bases between. Germline V gene data show CDR1 as LGHNT and CDR2 as FRNRAP. There are 14 residues in the CDR3. CDR3 DNA sequence: TGTGCTAGTGGTCCGGGTTGGGACACCGGGGAGCTGTTTTTT. The encoded protein is CASGPGWDTGELFF. Full variable domain (outside the CDR3, taken from reference TRBV12-5 and TRBJ2-2): DARVTQTPRHKVTEMGQEVTMRCQPILGHNTVFWYRQTMMQGLELLAYFRNRAPLDDSGMPKDRFSAEMPDATLATLKIQPSEPRDSAVYFCASGPGWDTGELFFGEGSRLTVL.

This clone occurred a few times. The CDR3 region has the DNA TGTGCCAGCAGTGAAGAAGGGACAGTTAACACTGAAGCTTTCTTT. Translation gives CASSEEGTVNTEAFF. The chain couples TRBV6-1 to TRBJ1-1, with 7 bases lining up with TRBD1. In germline, CDR1 is MNHNS, CDR2 SASEGT. V lost 1 base, J lost 2 bases, and 4 bases stayed unmatched. This CDR3 has 15 amino acids.

V gene TRBV27 combines with J gene TRBJ2-2, with TRBD1 as a possible D gene (7 bases). The CDR3 is made up of 16 amino acids. CDR1 and CDR2 (germline): MNHEY, SMNVEV (reference sequence). Trimming took 8 bases from V and 5 from J, leaving 21 bases between them. CDR3 sequence (DNA): TGTGCCAGCCGTCCCCCCGACAGGGAGGAAACCGGGGAGCTGTTTTTT. Its translation: CASRPPDREETGELFF.

The V call is TRBV19, the J call TRBJ2-7; D ambiguous. Germline CDR1 LNHDA, CDR2 SQIVND (reference sequence). This CDR3 comprises 12 residues. Trimming took 2 bases from V and 5 from J, leaving 7 bases between them. CDR3 amino acids: CASSIREDEQYF. The CDR3 DNA reads as TGTGCCAGTAGTATAAGAGAAGACGAGCAGTACTTC.

The chain employs TRBV18 and TRBJ1-1, with D possibly matching TRBD1 (5 bases). Trimming took 2 bases from V and 3 from J, leaving 16 bases between them. Germline lookup yields CDR1 KGHSH and CDR2 LQKENI. This CDR3 region has 16 residues. CDR3 DNA sequence: TGTGCCAGCTCACCATCCAATAGAAGGGGTGACACTGAAGCTTTCTTT. Its translation is CASSPSNRRGDTEAFF. Full variable domain (remainder filled in from reference TRBV18 and TRBJ1-1): NAGVMQNPRHLVRRRGQEARLRCSPMKGHSHVYWYRQLPEEGLKFMVYLQKENIIDESGMPKERFSAEFPKEGPSILRIQQVVRGDSAAYFCASSPSNRRGDTEAFFGQGTRLTVV.